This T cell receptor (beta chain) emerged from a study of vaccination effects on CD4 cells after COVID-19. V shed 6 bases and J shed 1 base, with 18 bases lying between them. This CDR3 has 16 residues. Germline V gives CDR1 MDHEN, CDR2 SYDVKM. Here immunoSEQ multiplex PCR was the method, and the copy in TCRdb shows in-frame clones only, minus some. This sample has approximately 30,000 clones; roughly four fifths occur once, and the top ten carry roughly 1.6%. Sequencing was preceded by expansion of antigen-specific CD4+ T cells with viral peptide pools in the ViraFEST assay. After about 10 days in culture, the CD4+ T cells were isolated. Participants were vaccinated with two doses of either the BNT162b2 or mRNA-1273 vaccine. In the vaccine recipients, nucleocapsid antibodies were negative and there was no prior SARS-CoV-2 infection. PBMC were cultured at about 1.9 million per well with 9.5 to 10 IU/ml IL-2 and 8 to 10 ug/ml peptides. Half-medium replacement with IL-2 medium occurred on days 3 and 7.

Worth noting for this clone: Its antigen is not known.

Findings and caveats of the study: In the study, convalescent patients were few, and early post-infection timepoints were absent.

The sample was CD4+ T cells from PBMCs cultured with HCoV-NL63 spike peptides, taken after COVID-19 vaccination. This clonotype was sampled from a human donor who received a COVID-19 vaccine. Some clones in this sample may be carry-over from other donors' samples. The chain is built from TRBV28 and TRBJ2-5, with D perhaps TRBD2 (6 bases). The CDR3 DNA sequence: TGTGCCAGCAGCACGGGACTCTCCAACCTCCAAGAGACCCAGTACTTC. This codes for CASSTGLSNLQETQYF.